These 14 T cell receptor beta chains were sequenced from one sample in a study of blood T cell repertoires in COVID-19. Here immunoSEQ multiplex PCR was the method, and the copy in TCRdb shows in-frame clones only, minus some. This sample has tens of thousands of clones; roughly 90% occur once, and the top ten carry around 21%. Sequences were obtained from peripheral blood. The receptors here all came from a woman aged 50 to 60 with active or convalescent COVID-19.

The J gene is TRBJ2-1, the V gene TRBV2, with 9 bases identical to TRBD2. From germline, CDR1 is SNHLY and CDR2 FYNNEI. V lost 5 bases, J lost 1 base, and 3 bases stayed unmatched. The CDR3 totals 15 residues. This chain's CDR3 is CASSRLAESYNEQFF. DNA of the CDR3: TGTGCCAGCAGTCGACTAGCGGAATCCTACAATGAGCAGTTCTTC.

The DNA of the CDR3 is TGTGCCAGCAGCCCTTCCGGACTAGCCCAAGAGACCCAGTACTTC. Translation gives CASSPSGLAQETQYF. The V and J genes are TRBV9 and TRBJ2-5, with TRBD2 matching 8 bases. Trimming removed 4 bases from V and 1 base from J; junction bases left unmatched: 6. CDR1 and CDR2 from the germline V gene are SGDLS and YYNGEE. The CDR3 runs 15 residues.

The chain links TRBV2 to TRBJ2-3; 13 bases are a match to TRBD2. V dropped 4 bases and J dropped 2; count of bases not matched to a gene: 3. The CDR3 contains 16 residues. Germline lookup yields CDR1 SNHLY and CDR2 FYNNEI. This CDR3 is CASSGTSGRYTDTQYF. The CDR3 bases are TGTGCCAGCAGTGGGACTAGCGGGAGATACACAGATACGCAGTATTTT.

There are a few counts of this clone. The chain is built from TRBV9 and TRBJ2-1, with 10 positions matching TRBD2. V was pared by 3 bases and J by 5 bases, with 5 bases of the junction left unmatched. The V gene's germline CDR1 is SGDLS and CDR2 YYNGEE. This CDR3 has 15 amino acids. CDR3 nucleotides: TGTGCCAGCAGCGAGACTAGCGGGCCAAACAATGAGCAGTTCTTC. Protein product: CASSETSGPNNEQFF. Together with reference TRBV9 and TRBJ2-1, the CDR3 gives the full variable domain: DSGVTQTPKHLITATGQRVTLRCSPRSGDLSVYWYQQSLDQGLQFLIQYYNGEERAKGNILERFSAQQFPDLHSELNLSSLELGDSALYFCASSETSGPNNEQFFGPGTRLTVL.

The chain carries TRBV5-8 and TRBJ1-1, with a weak D call TRBD1 (6 bases). There are 16 residues in the CDR3. With 1 base removed from V and 1 base from J, the gap between germline ends came to 14 bases. Germline V gives CDR1 SGHTS, CDR2 YDEGEE. The CDR3: CASSLYQGSSNTEAFF. In DNA, the CDR3 is TGTGCCAGCAGCTTGTATCAGGGGTCATCGAACACTGAAGCTTTCTTT.

This sequence joins TRBV12-3 or TRBV12-4 and TRBJ2-3; D is undetermined. The CDR3 sequence is 12 residues long. Trimming shortened V by 4 bases and J by 2 bases, and 4 bases separated the two germline ends. The CDR3 sequence: CASSSYTDTQYF. The CDR3 DNA reads as TGTGCCAGCAGTTCGTACACAGATACGCAGTATTTT.

This clone was seen a single time. The chain links TRBV10-2 to TRBJ2-5; 9 nucleotides align to TRBD1. The CDR3 is 19 amino acids. The V and J ends lost 3 bases and 0 bases, in that order; junction bases with no gene match: 14. Per germline, CDR1 WSHSY and CDR2 SAAADI. DNA for the CDR3: TGCGCCAGCAGTGATCACAGGGGGCGCGGAGGCGAGTACCAAGAGACCCAGTACTTC. Translation: CASSDHRGRGGEYQETQYF.

The rearrangement links TRBV4-2 to TRBJ1-2; possibly TRBD1 for D (6 bases). The germline V gene has CDR1 LGHNA and CDR2 YNFKEQ. The CDR3 spans 17 residues. V was pared by 0 bases and J by 4 bases, with 18 bases between. This CDR3 reads CASSQDAGRGKGYGYTF. The CDR3 nucleotides are TGTGCCAGCAGCCAAGATGCGGGGAGGGGGAAAGGCTATGGCTACACCTTC.

The chain employs TRBV6-2 or TRBV6-3 and TRBJ2-7; TRBD2 aligns across 7 bases. The CDR3 totals 15 residues. Germline V gives CDR1 MNHEY, CDR2 SVGEGT. V was pared by 4 bases and J by 3 bases, with 9 bases of the junction left unmatched. The CDR3 nucleotides read TGTGCCAGCAGTTTCCGCGGTCTAGCGGACTACGAGCAGTACTTC. Amino acids: CASSFRGLADYEQYF.

The rearrangement links TRBV2 to TRBJ2-5, with D tentatively TRBD2 (6 bases). The CDR3 contains 13 residues. Germline V gene data show CDR1 as SNHLY and CDR2 as FYNNEI. The V and J ends lost 2 bases and 5 bases respectively, with 9 bases between them. In DNA form, the CDR3 reads TGTGCCAGCAGTGAAAGGGAGGCGGAGACCCAGTACTTC. Amino acid sequence: CASSEREAETQYF.

The chain joins TRBV20-1 to TRBJ1-1; the D gene is possibly TRBD1 (6 bases). Trimming stripped 6 bases from V and 11 bases from J, with 16 bases between. CDR3 length: 11 residues. Germline V lookup: CDR1 DFQATT, CDR2 SNEGSKA (reference sequence). The CDR3 DNA follows: TGCAGTGCAGAGGCGGGGGCAGAGGCTTTCTTT. Translating it yields CSAEAGAEAFF.

The chain links TRBV15 to TRBJ2-7, with 10 positions matching TRBD2. J lost 4 bases, V lost 1 base, and 4 bases had no gene match. The CDR3 runs 15 residues. Germline CDR1 LNHNV, CDR2 YYDKDF (reference sequence). Written as DNA, the CDR3 is TGTGCCACCAGCAGAGCTAGCGGGAGTGGGTACGAGCAGTACTTC. Translating it yields CATSRASGSGYEQYF.

The chain combines TRBV18 with TRBJ2-2; 9 positions match TRBD1. The V gene end was trimmed by 5 bases and the J gene end by 4 bases; junction bases not matched to a gene: 11. From germline, CDR1 is KGHSH and CDR2 LQKENI. CDR3 size: 17 residues. CDR3 in amino acids: CASSSVETGGRTGELFF. The CDR3 DNA reads TGTGCCAGCTCAAGCGTCGAGACAGGGGGACGCACCGGGGAGCTGTTTTTT.

This chain joins TRBV4-1 and TRBJ1-1; tentatively, D is TRBD1 (6 bases). Germline V gives CDR1 MGHRA, CDR2 YSYEKL. Deletions cut 4 bases from V and 2 bases from J, with 17 bases between. The CDR3 is made up of 16 amino acids. In DNA, the CDR3 is TGCGCCAGCAGCCTTGACGGGGGGGCGTTAAACACTGAAGCTTTCTTT. Residues: CASSLDGGALNTEAFF.